A selection of T cell receptor beta chains follows, all from one sample in a study of cytomegalovirus exposure and HLA in healthy donors. The method was immunoSEQ multiplex PCR; TCRdb's version includes in-frame clones alone and lacks a portion of them. The sample lists tens of thousands of clones; approximately 93% were seen once. Sequencing used PBMCs. The receptors shown here come from a man aged 18-30 years in good health and CMV-seropositive. Both conserved end residues are part of each CDR3. Fields, in order: clone size, D gene, J gene, V gene, CDR3 DNA, CDR3 protein. A D gene is named only where the DNA matches it firmly. Size tells how often a clone was seen (once, few, many) or the class of an expanded clone, and some rows leave it out.

- | TRBD2 | TRBJ2-2 | TRBV7-9 | TGTGCCAGCAAAAGCGGGGGGGATAGCACCGGGGAGCTGTTTTTT | CASKSGGDSTGELFF
- | - | TRBJ2-7 | TRBV21-1 | TGTGCCAGCACAAGACAGGGGGCTTTCACCTACGAGCAGTACTTC | CASTRQGAFTYEQYF
once | TRBD1 | TRBJ1-4 | TRBV4-1 | TGCGCCAGCAGCCATCAAGTTGGGCCCGGGACAGATAATGAAAAACTGTTTTTT | CASSHQVGPGTDNEKLFF
- | - | TRBJ2-7 | TRBV11-2 | TGTGCCAGCAGCTTAGGTCCACCCGAGGAGTACTTC | CASSLGPPEEYF
- | - | TRBJ1-1 | TRBV27 | TGTGCCAGCGGTAACAGGAACACTGAAGCTTTCTTT | CASGNRNTEAFF
once | TRBD1 | TRBJ2-5 | TRBV15 | TGTGCCACCAGCAGCGGGACAGGCGGTGAGGAGACCCAGTACTTC | CATSSGTGGEETQYF
- | - | TRBJ2-5 | TRBV19 | TGTGCCAGTAGTATCTCCGGGTTATTCCAAGAGACCCAGTACTTC | CASSISGLFQETQYF
few | - | TRBJ2-6 | TRBV6-1 | TGTGCCGGAGGGGGCTCCGGGGGGGCCAACGTCCTGACTTTC | CAGGGSGGANVLTF
- | - | TRBJ2-7 | TRBV2 | TGTGCCAGCAGGGGGATGACAGAGACCTACGAGCAGTACTTC | CASRGMTETYEQYF
once | TRBD2 | TRBJ2-3 | TRBV10-3 | TGTGCCATCAGCAAACTAGCGGGGGGGACAGATACGCAGTATTTT | CAISKLAGGTDTQYF
- | TRBD1 | TRBJ2-7 | TRBV4-1 | TGCGCCAGCAGCCAAGTTTCCGGGACAGGGGGTCCCTATGACGAGCAGTACTTC | CASSQVSGTGGPYDEQYF
- | TRBD2 | TRBJ2-2 | TRBV19 | TGTGCCAGTAGTATTACCGGACTAGCGGGAGGGTTTCACACCGGGGAGCTGTTTTTT | CASSITGLAGGFHTGELFF
- | - | TRBJ1-1 | TRBV29-1 | TGCAGCGTTTTCAGATCCCTGAACACTGAAGCTTTCTTT | CSVFRSLNTEAFF
- | - | TRBJ2-7 | TRBV4-1 | TGCGCCAGCAGCCCAGAGAGCAGGGAAGGATACGAGCAGTACTTC | CASSPESREGYEQYF
- | - | TRBJ1-2 | TRBV2 | TGTGCCAGCCAACAGGGATATCGTGGGGGCTATGGCTACACCTTC | CASQQGYRGGYGYTF
- | - | TRBJ2-7 | TRBV6-1 | TGTGCCAGCAGTCCGAGCTCCTACGAGCAGTACTTC | CASSPSSYEQYF
- | - | TRBJ1-5 | TRBV5-5 | TGTGCCAGCAGCTTGGAGGGCCTACAGGGTTTAGGGAGCAATCAGCCCCAGCATTTT | CASSLEGLQGLGSNQPQHF
- | - | TRBJ1-2 | TRBV2 | TGTGCCAGCAGGAGCCCCCCTATATATGGCTACACCTTC | CASRSPPIYGYTF
many | TRBD1 | TRBJ2-7 | TRBV12-5 | TGTGCTAGTGGTCCGACCGGGACAGGGGTCTACGAGCAGTACTTC | CASGPTGTGVYEQYF
- | TRBD1 | TRBJ2-5 | TRBV27 | TGTGCCAGCAGCCGACAGGGCCGGGAGACCCAGTACTTC | CASSRQGRETQYF
- | - | TRBJ2-3 | TRBV27 | TGTGCCAGCAGTCTCATAACTAGCACAGATACGCAGTATTTT | CASSLITSTDTQYF
once | TRBD1 | TRBJ1-6 | TRBV15 | TGTGCCACCAGCAGAGTGGACAGGGGGAATTCACCCCTCCACTTT | CATSRVDRGNSPLHF
- | - | TRBJ2-3 | TRBV6-5 | TGTGCCAGCAGTTTCGGACAGAGGTCTAGCACAGATACGCAGTATTTT | CASSFGQRSSTDTQYF
- | TRBD2 | TRBJ2-3 | TRBV11-1 | TGTGCCAGCAGCTTTTTCCGGGGGGGAACAGATACGCAGTATTTT | CASSFFRGGTDTQYF
- | TRBD2 | TRBJ2-1 | TRBV6-5 | TGTGCCAGCAGTGCCGCGGGCGGGAGCAATGAGCAGTTCTTC | CASSAAGGSNEQFF
- | TRBD2 | TRBJ2-7 | TRBV11-3 | TGTGCCAGCAGCTCCGGGACTAGCGGATACGAGCAGTACTTC | CASSSGTSGYEQYF
- | TRBD2 | TRBJ2-3 | TRBV28 | TGTGCCAGCAGTTTAGAGACTAGCGGGGGACTAGGAATGGATACGCAGTATTTT | CASSLETSGGLGMDTQYF
- | TRBD1 | TRBJ1-1 | TRBV5-1 | TGCGCCAGCAGCTTGGGGAGGCTATTGGACAGGAATGAAGCTTTCTTT | CASSLGRLLDRNEAFF
- | - | TRBJ2-1 | TRBV27 | TGTGCCAGCAGTTTGGGACTTTACAATGAGCAGTTCTTC | CASSLGLYNEQFF
once | TRBD2 | TRBJ2-2 | TRBV6-1 | TGTGCCAGCAGTGGACTAGCGGGAGCCGGGGAGCTGTTTTTT | CASSGLAGAGELFF
- | - | TRBJ1-1 | TRBV15 | TGTGCCACCGTGGGACAACAGAACACTGAAGCTTTCTTT | CATVGQQNTEAFF
- | TRBD1 | TRBJ2-7 | TRBV7-9 | TGTGCCAGCAGCTTAAACAGGGGCTACGAGCAGTACTTC | CASSLNRGYEQYF
- | - | TRBJ1-1 | TRBV20-1 | TGCAGTGCTAGGTCGGAGGTAGCTTTCTTT | CSARSEVAFF
- | TRBD1 | TRBJ2-7 | TRBV11-2 | TGTGCCAGCAGCTACTCCGGGACAGGGGGATACGAGCAGTACTTC | CASSYSGTGGYEQYF
- | - | TRBJ1-1 | TRBV6-4 | TGTGCCAGCAGTGACGAGGTGAACACTGAAGCTTTCTTT | CASSDEVNTEAFF
- | - | TRBJ2-1 | TRBV29-1 | TGCAGCGTTGGGGGCGATGAGCAGTTCTTC | CSVGGDEQFF
once | - | TRBJ2-7 | TRBV6-5 | TGTGCCAGCAGTTACGTGGCGGGCACCTACGAGCAGTACTTC | CASSYVAGTYEQYF
- | - | TRBJ1-2 | TRBV6-5 | TGTGCCAGCAGCATGGGGGCGCCAGGCTACACCTTC | CASSMGAPGYTF
- | - | TRBJ1-1 | TRBV9 | TGTGCCAGCAGCCCGACAGGGAACACTGAAGCTTTCTTT | CASSPTGNTEAFF
- | - | TRBJ2-6 | TRBV11-2 | TGTGCCAGCAGCTTATCAGTTCCCGTCCTGACTTTC | CASSLSVPVLTF
- | TRBD1 | TRBJ1-3 | TRBV9 | TGTGCCAGCAGCACACAGGGGGTAATCGGAAACACCATATATTTT | CASSTQGVIGNTIYF
- | - | TRBJ2-1 | TRBV19 | TGTGCCAGTAGTATAGTTTCTAGCTGGGAGCAGTTCTTC | CASSIVSSWEQFF
- | TRBD1 | TRBJ1-1 | TRBV9 | TGTGCCAGCAGCCCTCGACAGGGGAGCACTGAAGCTTTCTTT | CASSPRQGSTEAFF
- | TRBD2 | TRBJ2-3 | TRBV29-1 | TGCAGCGCGCGAAGCGGGGACTCACCAGATACGCAGTATTTT | CSARSGDSPDTQYF
- | TRBD2 | TRBJ2-7 | TRBV6-5 | TGTGCCAGCCGGGACTACGGGATCCACGAGCAGTACTTC | CASRDYGIHEQYF
- | TRBD1 | TRBJ1-5 | TRBV7-6 | TGTGCCAGCACCCTACTCAGGGGGCGCAATCAGCCCCAGCATTTT | CASTLLRGRNQPQHF
- | - | TRBJ2-1 | TRBV2 | TGTGCCGGCGGACAGTACAATGAGCAGTTCTTC | CAGGQYNEQFF
- | - | TRBJ1-5 | TRBV7-2 | TGTGCCAGCAGCTCCAGATTCGGCAATCAGCCCCAGCATTTT | CASSSRFGNQPQHF
- | TRBD2 | TRBJ2-5 | TRBV9 | TGTGCCAGCAGCCCCGGTTCCCTAGCGGGGTTGGAGACCCAGTACTTC | CASSPGSLAGLETQYF
- | - | TRBJ2-3 | TRBV7-9 | TGTGCCAGCCGCCTCCGGACTAGCACAGATACGCAGTATTTT | CASRLRTSTDTQYF
- | TRBD2 | TRBJ2-2 | TRBV28 | TGTGCCAGCACCGGGACTAGCGGGTTCACCGGGGAGCTGTTTTTT | CASTGTSGFTGELFF
- | TRBD1 | TRBJ2-5 | TRBV4-1 | TGCGCCAGCAGCCAACTACAGAACGACAGGGGACAGACCCAGTACTTC | CASSQLQNDRGQTQYF
- | - | TRBJ2-7 | TRBV15 | TGTGCCACCAGCAGAGATCCCGGACAGTCATACGAGCAGTACTTC | CATSRDPGQSYEQYF